This T cell receptor (beta chain) was recorded in a study of cytomegalovirus exposure and HLA in healthy donors. This CDR3 is 15 amino acids long. Germline V CDR1 and CDR2: LNHDA, SQIVND (reference sequence). The V and J ends lost 1 base and 0 bases respectively, with 8 bases between them. Each donor was healthy, and each was a bone marrow donor. Remarks on this clone: Its antigen remains unidentified.

Findings and limits, study-wide: Cytomegalovirus association was listed for under 200 TCR beta chains.

The PCR made use of 60 Vbeta and 13 Jbeta primers. Here immunoSEQ multiplex PCR was the method, and the copy in TCRdb shows in-frame clones only, minus some. The sample lists roughly 180,000 clones; 85% were seen once. The chain uses TRBV19 and TRBJ2-3, with D unclear. The material sequenced was PBMCs. This clonotype originated in a boy between 2 and 15 years old in good health and CMV-seronegative. This CDR3 reads CASSIGQISTDTQYF. CDR3 DNA sequence: TGTGCCAGTAGTATAGGGCAGATCAGCACAGATACGCAGTATTTT.